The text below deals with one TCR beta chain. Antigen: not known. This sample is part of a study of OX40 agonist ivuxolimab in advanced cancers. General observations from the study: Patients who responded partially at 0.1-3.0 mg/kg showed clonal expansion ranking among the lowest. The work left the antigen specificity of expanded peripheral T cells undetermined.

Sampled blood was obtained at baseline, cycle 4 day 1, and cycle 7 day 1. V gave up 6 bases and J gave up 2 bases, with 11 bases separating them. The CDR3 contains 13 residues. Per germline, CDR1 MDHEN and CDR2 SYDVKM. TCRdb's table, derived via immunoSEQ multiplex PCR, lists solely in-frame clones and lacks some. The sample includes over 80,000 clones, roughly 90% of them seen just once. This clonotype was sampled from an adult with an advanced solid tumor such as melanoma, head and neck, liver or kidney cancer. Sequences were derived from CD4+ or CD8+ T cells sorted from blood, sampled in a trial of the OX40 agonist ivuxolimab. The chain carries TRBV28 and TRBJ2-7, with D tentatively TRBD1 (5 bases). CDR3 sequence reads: CASRAMGPYEQYF. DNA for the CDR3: TGTGCCAGCAGGGCCATGGGGCCCTACGAGCAGTACTTC.